This entry concerns a single TCR beta chain. Its antigen remains unidentified. V lost 6 bases and J 1 base, leaving 16 bases between the germline ends. The CDR3 is made up of 16 amino acids. In germline, CDR1 is MNHEY, CDR2 SVGEGT. Treatment noted: roughly 11-day PBMC culture with coronavirus spike peptide pools or control peptides (ViraFEST assay). Antigen-specific T cell expansion with peptide pools preceded TCR sequencing in the ViraFEST approach. Cultured CD4+ T cell DNA underwent sequencing with the Oncomine TCR Beta short-read assay. CD4+ T cells were cultured, and genomic DNA was extracted from them. TCRdb analysed the PCR reads with MiXCR anew, one entry per CDR3 protein. The sample consists of over 8,500 distinct CDR3 sequences, about three fifths of them appearing once. This specimen belongs to a study of vaccination and CD4 T cells after COVID-19. Study overall: Each participant underwent a two-dose regimen of either the BNT162b2 or the mRNA-1273 vaccine.

The sample consisted of CD4+ T cells from blood, cultured in vitro. This TCR derives from a human donor who had recovered from COVID-19. This chain connects TRBV6-2 or TRBV6-3 to TRBJ2-1, with D possibly being TRBD2 (6 bases). DNA for the CDR3: TGTGCCAGCAGCTCCAATATAGCGGCGTCCTACAATGAGCAGTTCTTC. This sequence encodes CASSSNIAASYNEQFF.